This T cell receptor beta chain was retrieved from a study of STAT5B mutations in CD4+ large granular lymphocyte leukemia. Study-level points and caveats: Without putative leukemic clones, patient CD4-sorted repertoires remained more clonal than healthy CD4+ repertoires. 8/27 top patient clones versus 2/35 control clones were TRBV06-family.

Controls came from buffy coats of healthy blood donors. Of note for this clone: Antigen unknown.

Per germline, CDR1 MNHNY and CDR2 SVGAGI (reference sequence). This CDR3 is 14 amino acids long. Deletions cut 8 bases from V and 7 bases from J, with 20 bases between. Repertoires were generated with immunoSEQ multiplex PCR, while TCRdb's copy carries only in-frame clones and drops some. The data hold around 32,000 clones, with 78% observed a single time. This clonotype originated in a human donor in good health. The chain joins TRBV6-6 to TRBJ1-1, with D maybe TRBD1 (6 bases). The sequencing sample was made of CD4+ T cells from blood buffy coats. The CDR3 DNA is TGTGCCAGCGGCGATTTCGGACAGACCCATGAAGCTTTCTTT. This translates into CASGDFGQTHEAFF.